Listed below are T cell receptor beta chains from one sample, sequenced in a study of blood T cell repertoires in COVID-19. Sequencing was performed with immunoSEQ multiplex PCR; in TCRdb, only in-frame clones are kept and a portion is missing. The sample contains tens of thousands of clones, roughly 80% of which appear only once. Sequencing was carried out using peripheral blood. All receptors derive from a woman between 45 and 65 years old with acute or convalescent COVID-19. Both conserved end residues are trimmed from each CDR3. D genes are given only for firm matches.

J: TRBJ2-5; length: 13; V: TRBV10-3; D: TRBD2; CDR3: ASRSPSGLQETQY
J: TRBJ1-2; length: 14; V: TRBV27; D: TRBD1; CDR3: ASSLYPGGADYGYT
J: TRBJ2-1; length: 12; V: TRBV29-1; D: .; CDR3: SFVAATTAYEQF
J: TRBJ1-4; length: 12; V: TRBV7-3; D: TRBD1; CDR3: ASSLIQGGEKLF
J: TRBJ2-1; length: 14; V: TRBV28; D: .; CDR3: ASSSPQAGAKNQQF
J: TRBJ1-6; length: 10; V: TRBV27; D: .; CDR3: ASSFVNSPLH
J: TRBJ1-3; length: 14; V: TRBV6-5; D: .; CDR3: ASSFRSTGSGNTIY
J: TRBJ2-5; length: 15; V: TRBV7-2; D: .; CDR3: ASSPGVSAQTGETQY
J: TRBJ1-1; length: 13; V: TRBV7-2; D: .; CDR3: ASSLDPGTHTEAF
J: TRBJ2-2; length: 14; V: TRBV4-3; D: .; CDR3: ASSQEDTGYTGELF
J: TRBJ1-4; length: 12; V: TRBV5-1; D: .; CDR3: ASSLGPMAEKLF
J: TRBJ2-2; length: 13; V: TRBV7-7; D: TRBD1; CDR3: ASSSATGGSGELF
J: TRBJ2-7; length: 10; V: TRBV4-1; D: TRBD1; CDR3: ATGTATYEQY
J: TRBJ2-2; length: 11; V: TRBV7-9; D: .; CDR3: ASSFAGAGELF
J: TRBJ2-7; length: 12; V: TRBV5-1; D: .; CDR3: ASSLHRDSYEQY
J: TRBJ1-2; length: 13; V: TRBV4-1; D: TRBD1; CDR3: ASSQAMTGVYGYT
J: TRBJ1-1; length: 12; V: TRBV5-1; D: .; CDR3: ASSLKGMNTEAF
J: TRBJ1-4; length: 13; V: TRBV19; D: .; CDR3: ASSISGISNEKLF
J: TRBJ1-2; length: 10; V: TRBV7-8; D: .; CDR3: ASSSIDYGYT
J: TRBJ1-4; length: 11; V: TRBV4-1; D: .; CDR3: ASSQVLNEKLF
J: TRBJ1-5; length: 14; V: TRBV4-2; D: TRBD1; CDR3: ASSYEQGASNQPQH
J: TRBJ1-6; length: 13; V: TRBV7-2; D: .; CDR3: ASSQRQAHNSPLH